Below are 18 T cell receptor beta chains sequenced from a single sample in a study of shared clonotypes between healthy human individuals. Sequenced by immunoSEQ multiplex PCR; TCRdb stores in-frame clones only, minus some. The sample includes hundreds of thousands of clones, roughly three quarters of them seen just once. Sample: PBMCs. The origin of the receptors is a woman aged 40 to 49 in good health. Some clones in this sample may be carry-over from other donors' samples.

This clone has only one observation. The chain has TRBV28 and TRBJ1-4; D is possibly TRBD1 (6 bases). The germline V and J ends were trimmed by 3 bases and 8 bases, with 16 bases remaining between them. The CDR3 totals 15 residues. The germline V gene encodes CDR1 MDHEN and CDR2 SYDVKM. The DNA of the CDR3 is TGTGCCAGCAGTTTCTCGGGGGGCTCAGGGGAAAAACTGTTTTTT. Its protein product is CASSFSGGSGEKLFF.

This clone was counted a few times. Being one base from a much bigger clone, this may be a read error. V gene TRBV9 combines with J gene TRBJ2-2; possible D gene TRBD2, 5 bases. The length of the CDR3 is 15 residues. Germline V CDR1 and CDR2: SGDLS, YYNGEE. CDR3 protein: CVSSVVAGNTGELFF. As DNA, the CDR3 is TGTGTCAGCAGCGTAGTTGCGGGGAACACCGGGGAGCTGTTTTTT.

The chain carries TRBV29-1 and TRBJ1-3; D is perhaps TRBD1 (5 bases). Deletions cut 4 bases from V and 1 base from J, with 11 bases between. The germline V gene encodes CDR1 SQVTM and CDR2 ANQGSEA. The CDR3 is made up of 14 amino acids. The CDR3: CSVALRGSGNTIYF. The CDR3 nucleotides are TGCAGCGTTGCGCTTAGGGGATCTGGAAACACCATATATTTT.

V and J are TRBV14 and TRBJ1-4; 9 nucleotides line up with TRBD1. The CDR3 loop spans 18 amino acids. After removal of 2 bases from V and 8 bases from J, the junction contained 15 bases not matched to a gene. Germline loops: CDR1 SGHDN, CDR2 FVKESK. The CDR3 DNA reads as TGTGCCAGCAGCCAAAGAATTGCCGGGACAGGGATGGACGAAAAACTGTTTTTT. Amino acids: CASSQRIAGTGMDEKLFF.

The chain carries TRBV6-1 and TRBJ1-2; D is unresolved. Germline V gene sequence: CDR1 MNHNS, CDR2 SASEGT. This CDR3 is built from 14 residues. Trimming stripped 6 bases from V and 1 base from J, with 12 bases between. CDR3 region: CASRLDGNNYGYTF. For the CDR3, the DNA is TGTGCCAGCAGATTAGACGGCAATAACTATGGCTACACCTTC.

This clone was seen a single time. This chain uses TRBV29-1 with TRBJ2-7; 8 bases match TRBD1. The V and J ends lost 5 bases and 2 bases, in that order; junction bases with no gene match: 5. CDR1 and CDR2 from the germline V gene are SQVTM and ANQGSEA. The CDR3 loop spans 13 amino acids. In nucleotides, the CDR3 is TGCAGCGTTAGGACAGGGACCCCCTACGAGCAGTACTTC. Translating gives CSVRTGTPYEQYF.

With respect to this clone: An end of the junction does not agree with germline; a read error may underlie this. The rearrangement links TRBV7-7 to TRBJ2-1, with 9 bases fitting TRBD2. The CDR3 contains 15 residues. Germline V gene data show CDR1 as SSHAT and CDR2 as FNYEAQ (reference sequence). The CDR3 region is CASSTGTSSYNEQFF. CDR3 bases: TGTGCTAGCAGCACCGGGACTAGCAGTTACAATGAGCAGTTCTTC. The full variable domain, its missing parts supplied by reference TRBV7-7 and TRBJ2-1, is GAGVSQSPRYKVTKRGQDVTLRCDPISSHATLYWYQQALGQGPEFLTYFNYEAQPDKSGLPSDRFSAERPEGSISTLTIQRTEQRDSAMYRCASSTGTSSYNEQFFGPGTRLTVL.

This clone was counted at least ten times. A far bigger clonotype differs at one base, so this is likely a read error. The chain is built from TRBV30 and TRBJ1-1, with D perhaps TRBD1 (6 bases). Germline values: CDR1 GTSNPN, CDR2 SVGIG (reference sequence). The CDR3 has 11 residues. The CDR3 DNA follows: TGTGTCTGGAGGGACATGACTGAAGCTTTCTTT. Protein sequence: CVWRDMTEAFF.

Turning to this clone: A read error is possible here, since a much larger clone lies one base away. Other nucleotide sequences in the sample specify the same CDR3. The rearrangement links TRBV7-8 to TRBJ2-3; no definite D call. Trimming cost V 5 bases and J 3 bases, with 9 bases left between them. The CDR3 totals 13 residues. Looked up from germline, CDR1 is SGHVS and CDR2 is FQNEAQ. The CDR3 sequence is CASSPSSTDTQYF. The CDR3 region has the DNA TGTGCCAGCAGCCCATCTAGTACAGATACGCAGTATTTT. The entire variable domain, with the rest obtained from reference TRBV7-8 and TRBJ2-3, is as follows: GAGVSQSPRYKVAKRGQDVALRCDPISGHVSLFWYQQALGQGPEFLTYFQNEAQLDKSGLPSDRFFAERPEGSVSTLKIQRTQQEDSAVYLCASSPSSTDTQYFGPGTRLTVL.

In regard to this clone: A much larger clone differs from this one at a single base, so this may be a read error. Other DNA sequences from this sample encode an identical CDR3 as well. The chain combines TRBV4-1 with TRBJ2-3; 10 nucleotides line up with TRBD2. Germline CDR1 and CDR2: MGHRA and YSYEKL. The CDR3 totals 17 residues. V dropped 3 bases and J dropped 0; count of bases not matched to a gene: 6. Written as DNA, the CDR3 is TGCGCCAGCAGCCAGGACTCTAGCGGGAGAAGCACAGATACGCAGTATTTT. As protein: CASSQDSSGRSTDTQYF.

The rearrangement joins TRBV10-2 to TRBJ2-2; possible D gene TRBD1, 6 bases. The V and J ends lost 10 bases and 2 bases respectively, with 11 bases between them. CDR3 length equals 13 residues. Germline CDR1 WSHSY, CDR2 SAAADI. CDR3 amino acids: CATARGNTGELFF. The DNA for the CDR3 is TGCGCCACGGCCAGGGGAAACACCGGGGAGCTGTTTTTT.

As regards this clone: A much larger clone is a single base away; this may be a read error. CDR3: CASSPLAGASYEQYF. The CDR3 DNA is TGTGCCAGCAGCCCCTTAGCGGGAGCCTCCTACGAGCAGTACTTC. The chain is built from TRBV7-2 and TRBJ2-7; 9 bases map to TRBD2. CDR1 is SGHTA and CDR2 is FQGNSA in the germline V gene. This CDR3 contains 15 residues. Trimming cost V 5 bases and J 0 bases; bases outside gene matches: 5.

This clone was picked up one time. This chain links TRBV4-1 with TRBJ1-1; D not certain. Germline V gene sequence: CDR1 MGHRA, CDR2 YSYEKL. Trimming shortened V by 3 bases and J by 2 bases, and 4 bases separated the two germline ends. The length of the CDR3 is 12 residues. The CDR3 DNA reads TGCGCCAGCAGCCACCCTAACACTGAAGCTTTCTTT. Translating gives CASSHPNTEAFF.

The chain recombines TRBV5-1 with TRBJ2-5, with D unclear. There are 13 residues in the CDR3. Germline CDR1 and CDR2: SGHRS and YFSETQ. V was cut by 0 bases and J by 2 bases, with 5 bases left in between. The CDR3, as DNA: TGCGCCAGCAGCTTGGTTTCGCAAGAGACCCAGTACTTC. Translated: CASSLVSQETQYF.

This chain uses TRBV29-1 with TRBJ1-1; unclear D gene. The length of the CDR3 is 11 residues. The V end was cut by 5 bases, the J end by 0 bases, with 4 bases between. From germline, CDR1 is SQVTM and CDR2 ANQGSEA. This CDR3 is CSVYVNTEAFF. Written as DNA, the CDR3 is TGCAGCGTTTATGTGAACACTGAAGCTTTCTTT.

The sample holds a few counts of this clone. The rearrangement links TRBV6-6 to TRBJ1-5; tentatively, D is TRBD1 (5 bases). Trimming took off 5 bases at V and 4 bases at J, with 9 bases between the two ends. The V gene's germline CDR1 is MNHNY and CDR2 SVGAGI (reference sequence). The CDR3 has 13 amino acids. CDR3 in amino acids: CASSPGLNQPQHF. The CDR3 DNA reads as TGTGCCAGCAGTCCAGGGTTGAATCAGCCCCAGCATTTT.

This chain joins TRBV30 and TRBJ2-5, with 12 bases that match TRBD2. The CDR3 has 17 residues. After removal of 4 bases from V and 4 bases from J, the junction contained 13 bases not matched to a gene. In germline, CDR1 is GTSNPN, CDR2 SVGIG (reference sequence). The CDR3 sequence: CAWTRGLTSGRLETQYF. The CDR3, as DNA: TGTGCCTGGACCCGGGGACTCACTAGCGGGAGGTTAGAGACCCAGTACTTC.

The J gene is TRBJ2-1, the V gene TRBV10-1, with TRBD1 matching 12 bases. Germline CDR1 reads WNHNN; CDR2 reads SYGVQD (reference sequence). V dropped 4 bases and J dropped 7; count of bases not matched to a gene: 5. The CDR3 extends over 15 amino acids. Here the CDR3 DNA reads TGCGCCAGCAGTGGGGGACAGGGGGCGCGTAATGAGCAGTTCTTC. This encodes CASSGGQGARNEQFF.